This passage covers 25 T cell receptor beta chains from one sample sequenced in a study of regulatory T cells in long-lasting Graves disease. Construction of the TCR beta libraries employed iRepertoire HTBI primers in conjunction with Arm-PCR of CDR3 regions. TCRdb re-analysed the multiplex PCR reads in MiXCR, keeping a single row per CDR3 protein. The table includes approximately 400,000 distinct CDR3 sequences, approximately 16% detected once. Stated time point: newly diagnosed GD, antithyroid drugs for less than 3 months. RNA isolated from PBMCs was used to make the TCR library. This same sample was also part of a study on T cells in Graves' hyperthyroidism and ophthalmopathy.

The material was peripheral blood mononuclear cells (PBMCs), obtained at new diagnosis, from a patient treated with antithyroid drugs. The receptors here all came from a woman in her thirties or forties with Graves disease.

In this sample, this clonotype turned up a few times. The genes are TRBV19 and TRBJ1-1; 8 bases fit TRBD1. The CDR3 contains 12 residues. Germline V gene sequence: CDR1 LNHDA, CDR2 SQIVND (reference sequence). Trimming removed 6 bases from V and 10 bases from J; junction bases left unmatched: 7. CDR3 amino acids: CASREQGGRAFF. CDR3 nucleotide sequence: TGTGCCAGTAGGGAACAGGGGGGTAGAGCTTTCTTT.

The table lists this clonotype with many counts. The V call is TRBV7-2, the J call TRBJ2-5, with D possibly matching TRBD2 (6 bases). Germline V gene sequence: CDR1 SGHTA, CDR2 FQGNSA. The V end lost 5 bases, the J end lost 1 base, and 17 bases lay between the germline ends. This CDR3 has 16 residues. The CDR3 nucleotides read TGTGCCAGCAGCAGACGAAGCGGGCCCTCCCAAGAGACCCAGTACTTC. The encoded protein is CASSRRSGPSQETQYF.

Many counts were recorded for this clonotype. In DNA, the CDR3 is TGTGCCTGGAGCTACTGGGATGACCCTCCGAGCGACGGGCAGTTCTTC. Its translation: CAWSYWDDPPSDGQFF. The chain has TRBV30 and TRBJ2-1; D is unresolved. Germline assignment: CDR1 GTSNPN and CDR2 SVGIG (reference sequence). The length of the CDR3 is 16 residues. V was clipped by 3 bases and J by 12 bases, with 27 bases between them.

This clonotype occurred many times. The chain carries TRBV11-2 and TRBJ1-1; maybe TRBD1 (6 bases). CDR3 length: 16 amino acids. Trimming left V 5 bases short and J 5 bases short, with 21 bases between. Germline V gives CDR1 SGHAT, CDR2 FQNNGV. CDR3 DNA sequence: TGTGCCAGCAGCCAAGGACAGACTGTATACTTGACTGAAGCTTTCTTT. Its translation: CASSQGQTVYLTEAFF.

This clonotype was recorded at least ten times. The rearrangement joins TRBV12-3 or TRBV12-4 to TRBJ1-5; D unclear. The CDR3 is 13 amino acids. V lost 6 bases to trimming and J lost 6 bases, with 12 bases between them. The DNA for the CDR3 is TGTGCCAGCAGCCCCACGGGAGGTCAGCCCCAGCATTTT. It yields the protein CASSPTGGQPQHF.

This clonotype occurred many times. The DNA for the CDR3 is TGTGCCATCAGTGAGTCGGAGGGGACGGCTAATTCCTACGAGCAGTACTTC. The encoded protein is CAISESEGTANSYEQYF. V gene TRBV10-3 combines with J gene TRBJ2-7; D is perhaps TRBD2 (6 bases). Germline V lookup: CDR1 ENHRY, CDR2 SYGVKD. Deletions cut 0 bases from V and 1 base from J, with 16 bases between. This CDR3 spans 17 amino acids.

V and J are TRBV5-4 and TRBJ2-1, with D unresolved. The CDR3 is 11 residues long. Germline V gene sequence: CDR1 SGHNT, CDR2 YYREEE (reference sequence). V was trimmed by 0 bases and J by 11 bases, leaving 6 bases between them. Written as DNA, the CDR3 is TGTGCCAGCAGCTTGGGTCAGCAGCAGTTCTTC. Its protein product is CASSLGQQQFF. The whole variable domain, filled in from reference TRBV5-4 and TRBJ2-1, reads ETGVTQSPTHLIKTRGQQVTLRCSSQSGHNTVSWYQQALGQGPQFIFQYYREEENGRGNFPPRFSGLQFPNYSSELNVNALELDDSALYLCASSLGQQQFFGPGTRLTVL.

This clonotype has just a few counts. V usage is TRBV12-5 and J usage is TRBJ2-5; perhaps TRBD1 as D (6 bases). Per germline, CDR1 LGHNT and CDR2 FRNRAP. The germline V and J ends were trimmed by 2 bases and 5 bases, with 18 bases remaining between them. The CDR3 length is 16 residues. CDR3 loop: CASGLTTGTSRETQYF. CDR3 nucleotides: TGTGCTAGTGGTTTGACAACAGGGACGAGTAGGGAGACCCAGTACTTC.

This clonotype was counted ten times or more. DNA for the CDR3: TGTGCCAGCAGCCTTAGCGGATACGGCACAGATACGCAGTATTTT. It encodes CASSLSGYGTDTQYF. The gene calls are TRBV28 and TRBJ2-3, with D possibly matching TRBD2 (6 bases). Germline assignment: CDR1 MDHEN and CDR2 SYDVKM. Trimming took off 6 bases at V and 1 base at J, with 14 bases between the two ends. This CDR3 spans 15 amino acids.

This clonotype was seen many times. The chain uses TRBV12-3 or TRBV12-4 and TRBJ2-5; no reliable D call. V was pared by 6 bases and J by 5 bases, with 13 bases between. The CDR3 has 13 residues. CDR3 loop: CASSAWLGETQYF. The CDR3 region has the DNA TGTGCCAGCAGCGCGTGGCTAGGGGAGACCCAGTACTTC.

This chain connects TRBV30 to TRBJ1-3, with D tentatively TRBD1 (5 bases). Trimming stripped 0 bases from V and 4 bases from J, with 13 bases between. Germline V gives CDR1 GTSNPN, CDR2 SVGIG (reference sequence). The CDR3 is 15 residues long. The CDR3 protein is CAWSVFGGDGNTIYF. The CDR3 coding sequence is TGTGCCTGGAGTGTGTTTGGGGGGGACGGAAACACCATATATTTT.

The chain carries TRBV20-1 and TRBJ2-3; 14 bases map to TRBD2. This CDR3 contains 17 residues. Germline loops: CDR1 DFQATT, CDR2 SNEGSKA (reference sequence). V lost 6 bases and J lost 2; bases outside the gene matches: 10. The CDR3 region has the DNA TGCAGTGCCCTGGGACTAGCGGGAGCCCCTCACACAGATACGCAGTATTTT. Protein sequence: CSALGLAGAPHTDTQYF.

At least ten counts were recorded for this clonotype. The chain has TRBV28 and TRBJ1-2; D may be TRBD1 (5 bases). Germline-derived CDR1 and CDR2 are MDHEN and SYDVKM. The CDR3 runs to 12 residues. Trimming removed 7 bases from V and 2 bases from J, with 8 bases in between. CDR3 bases: TGTGCCAGCAAAGACAGCAACTATGGCTACACCTTC. Amino acids: CASKDSNYGYTF.

This clonotype was seen at least ten times. The CDR3 DNA is TGTGCCAGCTCACCAGGGCAGGAGTCCGAGACCCAGTACTTC. Translated: CASSPGQESETQYF. V and J are TRBV18 and TRBJ2-5; D is undetermined. V lost 2 bases, J lost 5 bases, and 12 bases lay in between. Germline CDR1 reads KGHSH; CDR2 reads LQKENI. This CDR3 is built from 14 residues.

The V call is TRBV6-2 or TRBV6-3, the J call TRBJ2-1, with 13 bases aligning to TRBD2. Looked up from germline, CDR1 is MNHEY and CDR2 is SVGEGT. V was pared by 5 bases and J by 12 bases, with 10 bases of the junction left unmatched. CDR3 length equals 15 residues. CDR3 sequence reads: CASSERTSGRSWQFF. CDR3 bases: TGTGCCAGCAGTGAACGGACTAGCGGGAGATCATGGCAGTTCTTC.

The genes are TRBV27 and TRBJ1-2; 8 bases align to TRBD1. The CDR3 consists of 15 residues. Germline V gene sequence: CDR1 MNHEY, CDR2 SMNVEV (reference sequence). Trimming removed 2 bases from V and 5 bases from J; junction bases left unmatched: 7. The CDR3 DNA reads TGTGCCAGCAGTTTAATCCAGGGGGCTGGATATGGCTACACCTTC. This sequence encodes CASSLIQGAGYGYTF.

This clonotype turned up a few times. The chain couples TRBV3-1 to TRBJ2-3, with D perhaps assigned TRBD1 or TRBD2 (5 bases each). The germline CDR1 and CDR2 sequences are LGHDT and YNNKEL (reference sequence). This CDR3 has 15 residues. V lost 1 base and J 6 bases, leaving 14 bases between the germline ends. The CDR3 nucleotides are TGTGCCAGCAGCCAAGGGTTCCCAGGGACGGATACGCAGTATTTT. Its translation: CASSQGFPGTDTQYF.

As regards this clonotype: One base away lies a much larger clone, so this may be a sequencing read error. This chain uses TRBV6-1 with TRBJ2-7, with D hard to call. Trimming removed 3 bases at V and 7 bases at J, with 10 bases between. CDR1 and CDR2 (germline): MNHNS, SASEGT. The length of the CDR3 is 12 residues. The chain's CDR3 is CASSEVDGEQYF. The CDR3 DNA sequence: TGTGCCAGCAGTGAGGTCGACGGGGAGCAGTACTTC.

The rearrangement joins TRBV6-1 to TRBJ2-1; D perhaps matches TRBD2 (5 bases). The CDR3 runs 13 residues. V gave up 5 bases and J gave up 14 bases, with 19 bases separating them. The germline gives CDR1 MNHNS, CDR2 SASEGT. For the CDR3, the DNA is TGTGCCAGCAGTCCCGGGGTCTTAGCCGTGGAGTTCTTC. Translated, it gives CASSPGVLAVEFF.

This clonotype showed up many times. The chain has TRBV20-1 and TRBJ2-3; possible D gene TRBD2, 6 bases. The V end lost 6 bases, the J end lost 8 bases, and 21 bases lay between the germline ends. The CDR3 contains 14 residues. Germline loops: CDR1 DFQATT, CDR2 SNEGSKA (reference sequence). This CDR3 reads CSAQRAGSQVTQYF. The DNA for the CDR3 is TGCAGTGCCCAGCGGGCAGGGAGTCAGGTTACGCAGTATTTT.

This clonotype was seen many times. Here the CDR3 DNA reads TGTGCCAGCAGTGTACCGGGACTAACCTACGAGCAGTACTTC. It encodes CASSVPGLTYEQYF. The chain links TRBV28 to TRBJ2-7; TRBD2 matches 7 bases. V gave up 5 bases and J gave up 2 bases; unmatched junction bases: 6. CDR1 is MDHEN and CDR2 is SYDVKM in the germline V gene. This CDR3 has 14 residues.

The table lists this clonotype with many counts. This chain connects TRBV29-1 to TRBJ1-2; the D is unclear. The germline V gene encodes CDR1 SQVTM and CDR2 ANQGSEA. This CDR3 contains 10 residues. The germline V and J ends were trimmed by 3 bases and 6 bases, with 5 bases remaining between them. CDR3 DNA: TGCAGCGTTGACGAAAATGGCTACACCTTC. Translated: CSVDENGYTF.

This clonotype was detected ten times or more. The genes are TRBV3-1 and TRBJ2-7; D unresolved. This CDR3 has 13 amino acids. Germline V CDR1 and CDR2: LGHDT, YNNKEL (reference sequence). The ends were cut back, 0 bases at V and 0 bases at J, with 3 bases in the middle. The CDR3 is CASSQENSYEQYF. The CDR3 bases are TGTGCCAGCAGCCAAGAGAACTCCTACGAGCAGTACTTC.

The V and J genes are TRBV27 and TRBJ1-6; TRBD1 matches at 7 bases. The J segment lost 7 bases and the V segment lost 3 bases, leaving 15 bases of the junction unmatched. The CDR3 consists of 18 residues. Germline V gene lookup returns CDR1 MNHEY and CDR2 SMNVEV (reference sequence). For the CDR3, the DNA is TGTGCCAGCAGTTTGAACAGGGGAAGTGTGCTAAGCAATTCACCCCTCCACTTT. Protein: CASSLNRGSVLSNSPLHF.

This clonotype was detected ten times or more. The chain couples TRBV24-1 to TRBJ2-3; D ambiguous. The CDR3 is made up of 12 amino acids. V was shortened by 4 bases and J by 0 bases, with 1 base between the two germline ends. Germline V gene lookup returns CDR1 KGHDR and CDR2 SFDVKD. CDR3 sequence: CATSESTDTQYF. CDR3 nucleotide sequence: TGTGCCACCAGTGAAAGCACAGATACGCAGTATTTT.